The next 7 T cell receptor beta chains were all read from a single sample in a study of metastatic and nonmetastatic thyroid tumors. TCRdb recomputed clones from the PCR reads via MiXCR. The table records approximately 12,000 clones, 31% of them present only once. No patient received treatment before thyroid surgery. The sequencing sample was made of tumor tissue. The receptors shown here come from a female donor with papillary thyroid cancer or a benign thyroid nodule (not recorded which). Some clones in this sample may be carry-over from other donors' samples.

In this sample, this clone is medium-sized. CDR3 residues: CASSIIPPRDEQFF. The CDR3 DNA is TGTGCCAGTAGTATTATCCCGCCACGGGATGAGCAGTTCTTC. The chain links TRBV19 to TRBJ2-1; D uncertain. CDR3 size: 14 residues. V lost 3 bases and J lost 8, with 14 bases in between. Germline V gives CDR1 LNHDA, CDR2 SQIVND (reference sequence).

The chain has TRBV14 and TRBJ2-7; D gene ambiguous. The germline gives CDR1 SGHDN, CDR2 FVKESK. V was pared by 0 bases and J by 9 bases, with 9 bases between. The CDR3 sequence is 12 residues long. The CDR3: CASSQDNSVQYF. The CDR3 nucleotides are TGTGCCAGCAGCCAAGATAACTCGGTGCAGTACTTC.

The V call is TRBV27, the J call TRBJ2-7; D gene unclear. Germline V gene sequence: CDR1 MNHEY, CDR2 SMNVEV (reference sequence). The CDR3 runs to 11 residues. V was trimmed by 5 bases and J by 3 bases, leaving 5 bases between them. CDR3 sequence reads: CASSVYYEQYF. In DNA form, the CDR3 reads TGTGCCAGCAGTGTTTACTACGAGCAGTACTTC.

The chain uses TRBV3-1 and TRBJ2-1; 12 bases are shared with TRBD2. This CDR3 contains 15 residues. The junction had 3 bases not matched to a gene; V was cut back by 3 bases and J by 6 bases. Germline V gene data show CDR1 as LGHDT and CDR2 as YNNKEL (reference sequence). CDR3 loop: CASSHPGLAGNEQFF. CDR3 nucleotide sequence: TGTGCCAGCAGCCACCCGGGACTAGCGGGCAATGAGCAGTTCTTC.

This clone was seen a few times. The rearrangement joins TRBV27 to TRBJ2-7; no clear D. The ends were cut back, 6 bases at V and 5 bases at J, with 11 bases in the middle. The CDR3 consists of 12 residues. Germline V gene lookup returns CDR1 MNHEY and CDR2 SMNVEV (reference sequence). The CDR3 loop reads CASSSQLNEQYF. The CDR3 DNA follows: TGTGCCAGCAGCTCCCAGCTAAACGAGCAGTACTTC.

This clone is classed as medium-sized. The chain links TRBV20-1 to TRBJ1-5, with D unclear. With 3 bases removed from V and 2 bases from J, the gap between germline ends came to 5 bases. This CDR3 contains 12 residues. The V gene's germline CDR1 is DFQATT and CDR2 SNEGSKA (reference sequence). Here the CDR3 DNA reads TGCAGTGCTAGTAGGGGCAATCAGCCCCAGCATTTT. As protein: CSASRGNQPQHF.

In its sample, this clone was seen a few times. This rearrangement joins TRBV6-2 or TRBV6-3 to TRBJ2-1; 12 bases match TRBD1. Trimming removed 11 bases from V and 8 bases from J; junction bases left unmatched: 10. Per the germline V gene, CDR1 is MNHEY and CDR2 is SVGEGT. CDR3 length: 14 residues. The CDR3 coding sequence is TGTGCCTTAGCCCCGGGACAGGGGGCGCATGAGCAGTTCTTC. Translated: CALAPGQGAHEQFF.